These T cell receptor beta chains were read from a single sample in a study of shared clonotypes between healthy human individuals. The table came from immunoSEQ multiplex PCR; TCRdb's copy has only in-frame clones and leaves some out. Among about 1.9 million clones listed, 80% to 95% were seen once. Material: naive CD8+ T cells from PBMCs. The origin of the receptors is a man between 18 and 29 years old in good health. Some clones in this sample may be carry-over from other donors' samples. CDR3s include the opening cysteine and the closing phenylalanine or tryptophan. The D gene is left open where the match is weak. Expanded clones are given a class, and other clones once, few, many or no size at all.

D gene	J gene	clone size	V gene	CDR3 DNA	CDR3 protein
-	TRBJ1-5	-	TRBV2	TGTGCCAGCGGTGGGGGCCTTCAGCCCCAGCATTTT	CASGGGLQPQHF
TRBD1	TRBJ2-2	-	TRBV28	TGTGCCAGTCAACAGGGGACCGGGGAGCTGTTTTTT	CASQQGTGELFF
TRBD2	TRBJ2-7	-	TRBV27	TGTGCCAGCAGTTTTTCGACCGGGACTAGCGGTGCCCTGGGAGCTACTTACGAGCAGTACTTC	CASSFSTGTSGALGATYEQYF
TRBD1	TRBJ2-7	once	TRBV7-9	TGTGCCATCCCGACAGGGGGGAACTACGAGCAGTACTTC	CAIPTGGNYEQYF
-	TRBJ2-7	-	TRBV21-1	TGTGCCAGCAGCCAGAATGGCTACAGGCCAAGTAGGTCCTACGAGCAGTACTTC	CASSQNGYRPSRSYEQYF
-	TRBJ1-4	-	TRBV11-2	TGTGCCAGCAGCCTAGGGTTAACTAATGAAAAACTGTTTTTT	CASSLGLTNEKLFF
TRBD1	TRBJ1-4	-	TRBV7-8	TGTGCCAGCAGCGAGCGACAGGGGCCTACTAATGAAAAACTGTTTTTT	CASSERQGPTNEKLFF
-	TRBJ2-3	-	TRBV30	TGTGCCTGGAGTGTACTGAAGGGGCAGTATTTT	CAWSVLKGQYF
-	TRBJ2-7	-	TRBV27	TGTGCCAGTTGGGGACGGGGGAGCTCCTACGAGCAGTACTTC	CASWGRGSSYEQYF
-	TRBJ1-1	-	TRBV19	TGTGCCAGTAGTATCAACCTGCCGGGAGGAACTGAAGCTTTCTTT	CASSINLPGGTEAFF
-	TRBJ2-5	-	TRBV7-3	TGTGCCAGCAGCGATAGGGACAGCGGGATGGAGACCCAGTACTTC	CASSDRDSGMETQYF
-	TRBJ2-7	-	TRBV18	TGTGCCAGCTCACCACCGGCGAGCTACGAGCAGTACTTC	CASSPPASYEQYF
-	TRBJ2-1	few	TRBV2	TGTGCCAGCAGCCGGATCCGGGACATATTCTTC	CASSRIRDIFF
-	TRBJ1-4	-	TRBV9	TGTGCCAGCAGCTCCCCGGAAGAGCCTAATGAAAAACTGTTTTTT	CASSSPEEPNEKLFF
-	TRBJ2-5	-	TRBV28	TGTGCCAGCAGTTATCAGGTTGCAGGGGAGGAAGAGACCCAGTACTTC	CASSYQVAGEEETQYF
-	TRBJ2-1	once	TRBV7-8	TGTGCCAGCAGCTTATCCCAGAATGAGCAGTTCTTC	CASSLSQNEQFF
TRBD1	TRBJ2-2	once	TRBV5-1	TGCGCCAGCAGCCTTCAAGACAGGGCCAAGCACCGGGAGCTGTTTTTT	CASSLQDRAKHRELFF